This T cell receptor (beta chain) is drawn from a study of CD8 T cells in ankylosing spondylitis. Overall study findings and caveats: About 8 highly homologous variants formed a TCR beta motif that appeared characteristic of ankylosing spondylitis blood.

In the case of this clonotype: Its specificity is unknown.

The V end was cut by 4 bases, the J end by 2 bases, with 4 bases between. The length of the CDR3 is 12 residues. Germline CDR1 reads KGHDR; CDR2 reads SFDVKD. Libraries for TCR beta were made by quantitative 5'-RACE with molecular barcodes. TCRdb re-analysed the 5' RACE reads in MiXCR, keeping a single row per CDR3 protein. The data contain approximately 260,000 distinct CDR3 sequences, 8.6% of them singletons. Sequenced: blood, either unsorted or a sorted T cell fraction (not recorded which). The chain carries TRBV24-1 and TRBJ2-5; D gene ambiguous. The clonotype was recovered from a male donor with ankylosing spondylitis or in good health (not recorded which). The CDR3 protein is CATSDGQETQYF. The CDR3 region has the DNA TGTGCCACCAGTGACGGTCAAGAGACCCAGTACTTC.